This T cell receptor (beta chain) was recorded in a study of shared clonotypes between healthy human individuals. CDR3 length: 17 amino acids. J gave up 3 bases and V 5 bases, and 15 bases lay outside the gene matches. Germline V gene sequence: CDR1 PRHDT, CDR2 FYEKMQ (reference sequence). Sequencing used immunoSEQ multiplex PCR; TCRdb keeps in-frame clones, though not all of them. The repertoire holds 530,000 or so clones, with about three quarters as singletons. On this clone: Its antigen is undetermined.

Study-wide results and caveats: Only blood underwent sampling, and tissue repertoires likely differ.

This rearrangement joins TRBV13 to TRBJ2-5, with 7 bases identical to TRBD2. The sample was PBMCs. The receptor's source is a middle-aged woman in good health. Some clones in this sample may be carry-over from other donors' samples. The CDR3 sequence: CASSTPGGTGGEETQYF. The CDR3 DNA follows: TGTGCCAGCAGCACCCCTGGTGGAACGGGAGGTGAAGAGACCCAGTACTTC. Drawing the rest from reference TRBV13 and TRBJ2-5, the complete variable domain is AAGVIQSPRHLIKEKRETATLKCYPIPRHDTVYWYQQGPGQDPQFLISFYEKMQSDKGSIPDRFSAQQFSDYHSELNMSSLELGDSALYFCASSTPGGTGGEETQYFGPGTRLLVL.